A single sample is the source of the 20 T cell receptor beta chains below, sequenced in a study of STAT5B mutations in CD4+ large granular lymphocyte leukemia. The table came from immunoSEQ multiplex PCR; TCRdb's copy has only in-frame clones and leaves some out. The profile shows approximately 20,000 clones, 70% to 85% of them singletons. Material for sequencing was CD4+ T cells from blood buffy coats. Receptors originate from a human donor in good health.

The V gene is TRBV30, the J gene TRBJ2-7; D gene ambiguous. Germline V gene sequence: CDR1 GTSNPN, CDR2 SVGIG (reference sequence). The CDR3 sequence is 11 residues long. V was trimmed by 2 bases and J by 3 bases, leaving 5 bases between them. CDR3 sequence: CAWSHHYEQYF. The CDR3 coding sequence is TGTGCCTGGAGTCATCACTACGAGCAGTACTTC.

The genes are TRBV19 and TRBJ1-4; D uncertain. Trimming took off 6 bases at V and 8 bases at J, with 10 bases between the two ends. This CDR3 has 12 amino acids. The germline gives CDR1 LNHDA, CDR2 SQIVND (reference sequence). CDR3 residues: CASSPVAEKLFF. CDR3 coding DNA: TGTGCCAGTAGCCCGGTGGCGGAAAAACTGTTTTTT. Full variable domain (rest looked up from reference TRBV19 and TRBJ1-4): DGGITQSPKYLFRKEGQNVTLSCEQNLNHDAMYWYRQDPGQGLRLIYYSQIVNDFQKGDIAEGYSVSREKKESFPLTVTSAQKNPTAFYLCASSPVAEKLFFGSGTQLSVL.

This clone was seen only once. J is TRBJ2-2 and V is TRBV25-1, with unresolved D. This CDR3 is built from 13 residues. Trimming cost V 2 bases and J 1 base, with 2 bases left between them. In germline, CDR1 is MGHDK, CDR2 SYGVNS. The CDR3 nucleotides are TGTGCCAGCAGTGAACAGAACACCGGGGAGCTGTTTTTT. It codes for CASSEQNTGELFF.

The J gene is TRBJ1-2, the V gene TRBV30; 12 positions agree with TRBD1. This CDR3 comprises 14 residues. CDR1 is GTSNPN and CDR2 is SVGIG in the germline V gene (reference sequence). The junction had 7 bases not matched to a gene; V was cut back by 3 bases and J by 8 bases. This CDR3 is CAWSGGQGAWGYTF. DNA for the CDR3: TGTGCCTGGAGCGGGGGACAGGGGGCGTGGGGCTACACCTTC.

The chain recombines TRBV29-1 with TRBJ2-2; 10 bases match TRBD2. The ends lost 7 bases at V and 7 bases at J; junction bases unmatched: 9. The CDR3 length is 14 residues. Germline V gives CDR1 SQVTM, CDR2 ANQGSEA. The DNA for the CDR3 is TGCAGCGCTGGACTAGCGGTTGGTGGCGGGGAGCTGTTTTTT. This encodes CSAGLAVGGGELFF.

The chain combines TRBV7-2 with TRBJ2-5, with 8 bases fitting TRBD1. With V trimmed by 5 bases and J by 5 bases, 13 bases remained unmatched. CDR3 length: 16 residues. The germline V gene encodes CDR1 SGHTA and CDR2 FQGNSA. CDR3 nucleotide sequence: TGTGCCAGCAGCCAGGGGGCGGCGACTAGTCGTGAGACCCAGTACTTC. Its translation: CASSQGAATSRETQYF.

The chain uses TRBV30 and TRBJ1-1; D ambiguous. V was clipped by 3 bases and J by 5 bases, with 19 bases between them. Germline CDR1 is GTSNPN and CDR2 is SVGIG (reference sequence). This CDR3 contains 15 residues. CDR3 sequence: CAWRRGNREKTEAFF. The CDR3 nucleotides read TGTGCCTGGAGGAGAGGGAATAGGGAGAAAACTGAAGCTTTCTTT. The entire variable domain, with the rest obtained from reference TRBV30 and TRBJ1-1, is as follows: SQTIHQWPATLVQPVGSPLSLECTVEGTSNPNLYWYRQAAGRGLQLLFYSVGIGQISSEVPQNLSASRPQDRQFILSSKKLLLSDSGFYLCAWRRGNREKTEAFFGQGTRLTVV.

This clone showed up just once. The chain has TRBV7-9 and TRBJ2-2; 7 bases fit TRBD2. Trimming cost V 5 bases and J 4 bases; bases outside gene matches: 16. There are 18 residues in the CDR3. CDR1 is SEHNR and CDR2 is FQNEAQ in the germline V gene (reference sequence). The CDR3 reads CASSPWIGGSTATGELFF. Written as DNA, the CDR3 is TGTGCCAGCAGCCCCTGGATCGGGGGGAGTACGGCCACCGGGGAGCTGTTTTTT.

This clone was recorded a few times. The CDR3 DNA reads TGTGCCAGCAGCAGTGACAGTTTGGCAAACACTGAAGCTTTCTTT. It codes for CASSSDSLANTEAFF. J is TRBJ1-1 and V is TRBV27; tentatively, D is TRBD1 (5 bases). The CDR3 consists of 15 residues. Trimming stripped 6 bases from V and 2 bases from J, with 16 bases between. Germline V gene sequence: CDR1 MNHEY, CDR2 SMNVEV (reference sequence).

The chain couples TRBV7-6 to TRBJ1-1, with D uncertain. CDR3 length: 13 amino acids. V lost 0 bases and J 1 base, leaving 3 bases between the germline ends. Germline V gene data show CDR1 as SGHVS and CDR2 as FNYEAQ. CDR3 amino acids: CASSLAGNTEAFF. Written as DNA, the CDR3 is TGTGCCAGCAGCTTAGCGGGGAACACTGAAGCTTTCTTT.

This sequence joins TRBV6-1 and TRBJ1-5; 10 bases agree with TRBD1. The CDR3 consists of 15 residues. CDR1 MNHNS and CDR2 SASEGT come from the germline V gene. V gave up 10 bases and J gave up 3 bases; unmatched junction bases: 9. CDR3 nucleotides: TGTGCCATCGATTTGGGGACAGGGGTCAATCAGCCCCAGCATTTT. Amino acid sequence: CAIDLGTGVNQPQHF.

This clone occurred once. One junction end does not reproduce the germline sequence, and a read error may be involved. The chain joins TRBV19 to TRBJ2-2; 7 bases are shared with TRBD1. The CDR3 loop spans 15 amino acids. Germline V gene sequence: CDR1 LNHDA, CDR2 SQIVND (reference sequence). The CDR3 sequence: CASNIQGTNTGELFF. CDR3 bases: TGTGCCAGTAATATACAGGGGACGAACACCGGGGAGCTGTTTTTT.

CDR3 loop: CASSLLAPSTDTQYF. The DNA for the CDR3 is TGTGCCAGTAGTTTACTAGCGCCAAGCACAGATACGCAGTATTTT. The J gene is TRBJ2-3, the V gene TRBV19; the match to TRBD2 covers 7 bases. The CDR3 totals 15 residues. Per germline, CDR1 LNHDA and CDR2 SQIVND (reference sequence). V gave up 5 bases and J gave up 0 bases; unmatched junction bases: 5. Complete variable domain (other parts from reference TRBV19 and TRBJ2-3): DGGITQSPKYLFRKEGQNVTLSCEQNLNHDAMYWYRQDPGQGLRLIYYSQIVNDFQKGDIAEGYSVSREKKESFPLTVTSAQKNPTAFYLCASSLLAPSTDTQYFGPGTRLTVL.

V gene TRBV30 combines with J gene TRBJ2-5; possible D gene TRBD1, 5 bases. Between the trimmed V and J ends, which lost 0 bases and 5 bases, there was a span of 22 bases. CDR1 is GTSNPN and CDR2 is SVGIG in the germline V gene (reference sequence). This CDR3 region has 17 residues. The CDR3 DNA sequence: TGTGCCTGGAGTGTAAGGCTCGGACAAACCTCGAGGGAGACCCAGTACTTC. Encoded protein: CAWSVRLGQTSRETQYF.

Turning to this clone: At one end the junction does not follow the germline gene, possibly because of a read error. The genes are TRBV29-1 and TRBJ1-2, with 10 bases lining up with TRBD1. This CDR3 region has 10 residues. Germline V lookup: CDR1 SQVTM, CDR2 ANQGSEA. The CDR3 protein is CSVSGTGDPF. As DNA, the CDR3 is TGCAGCGTTTCCGGGACAGGGGACCCCTTC.

The CDR3 region is CASRKQGENYGYTF. In nucleotides, the CDR3 is TGTGCCAGCAGGAAACAGGGGGAAAACTATGGCTACACCTTC. This chain links TRBV9 with TRBJ1-2; 8 nucleotides agree with TRBD1. Germline CDR1 and CDR2: SGDLS and YYNGEE. The CDR3 runs to 14 residues. J was trimmed by 2 bases and V by 5 bases; bases with no gene match: 5. Based on the CDR3 plus reference TRBV9 and TRBJ1-2, the full variable domain is DSGVTQTPKHLITATGQRVTLRCSPRSGDLSVYWYQQSLDQGLQFLIQYYNGEERAKGNILERFSAQQFPDLHSELNLSSLELGDSALYFCASRKQGENYGYTFGSGTRLTVV.

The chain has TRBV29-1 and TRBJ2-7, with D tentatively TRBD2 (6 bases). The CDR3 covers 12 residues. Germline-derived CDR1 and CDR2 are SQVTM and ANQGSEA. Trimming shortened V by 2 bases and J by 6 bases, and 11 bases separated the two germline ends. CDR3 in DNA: TGCAGCGTTGAAAAGGGCGGGGCCGAGCAGTACTTC. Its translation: CSVEKGGAEQYF.

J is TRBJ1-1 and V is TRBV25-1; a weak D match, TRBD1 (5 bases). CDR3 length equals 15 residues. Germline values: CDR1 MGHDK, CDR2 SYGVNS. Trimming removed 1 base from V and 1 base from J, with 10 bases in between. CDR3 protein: CASSESAGRNTEAFF. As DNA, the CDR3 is TGTGCCAGCAGTGAATCGGCAGGGAGGAACACTGAAGCTTTCTTT.

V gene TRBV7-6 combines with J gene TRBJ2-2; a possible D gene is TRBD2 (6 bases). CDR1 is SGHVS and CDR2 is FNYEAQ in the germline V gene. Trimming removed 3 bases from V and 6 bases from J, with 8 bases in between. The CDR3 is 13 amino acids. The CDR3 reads CASSLSGAGELFF. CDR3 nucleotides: TGTGCCAGCAGCTTGTCGGGAGCCGGGGAGCTGTTTTTT.

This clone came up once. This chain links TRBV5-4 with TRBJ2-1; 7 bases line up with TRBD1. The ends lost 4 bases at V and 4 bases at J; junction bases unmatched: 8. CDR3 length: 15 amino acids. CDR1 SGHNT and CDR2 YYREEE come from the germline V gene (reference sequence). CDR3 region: CASSTSGTAYNEQFF. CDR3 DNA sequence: TGTGCCAGCAGCACGTCCGGGACAGCTTACAATGAGCAGTTCTTC.